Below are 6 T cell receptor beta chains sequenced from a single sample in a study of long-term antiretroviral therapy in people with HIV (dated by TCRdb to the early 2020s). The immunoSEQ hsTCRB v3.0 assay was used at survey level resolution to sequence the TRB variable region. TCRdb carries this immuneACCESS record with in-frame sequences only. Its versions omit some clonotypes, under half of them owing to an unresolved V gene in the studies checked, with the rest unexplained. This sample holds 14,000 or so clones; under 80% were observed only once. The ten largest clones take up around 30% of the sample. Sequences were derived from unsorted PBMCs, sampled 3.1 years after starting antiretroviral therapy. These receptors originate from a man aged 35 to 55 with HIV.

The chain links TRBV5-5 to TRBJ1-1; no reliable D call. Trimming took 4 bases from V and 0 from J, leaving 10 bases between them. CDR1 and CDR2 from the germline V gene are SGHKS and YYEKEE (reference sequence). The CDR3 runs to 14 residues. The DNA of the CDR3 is TGTGCCAGCAGCAAGGATACACTGAACACTGAAGCTTTCTTT. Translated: CASSKDTLNTEAFF. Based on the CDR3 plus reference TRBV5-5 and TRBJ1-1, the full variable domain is DAGVTQSPTHLIKTRGQQVTLRCSPISGHKSVSWYQQVLGQGPQFIFQYYEKEERGRGNFPDRFSARQFPNYSSELNVNALLLGDSALYLCASSKDTLNTEAFFGQGTRLTVV.

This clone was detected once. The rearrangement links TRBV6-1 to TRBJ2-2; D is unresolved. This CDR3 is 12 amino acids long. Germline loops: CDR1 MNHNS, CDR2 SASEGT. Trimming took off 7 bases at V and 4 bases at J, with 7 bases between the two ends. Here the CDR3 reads CASTSPTGELFF. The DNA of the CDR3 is TGTGCCAGCACTTCTCCCACCGGGGAGCTGTTTTTT.

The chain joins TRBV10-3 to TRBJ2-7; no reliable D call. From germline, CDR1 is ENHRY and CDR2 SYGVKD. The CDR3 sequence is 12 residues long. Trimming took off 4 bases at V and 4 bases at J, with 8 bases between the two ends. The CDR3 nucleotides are TGTGCCATCAGTGTCGACTTTTACGAGCAGTACTTC. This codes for CAISVDFYEQYF.

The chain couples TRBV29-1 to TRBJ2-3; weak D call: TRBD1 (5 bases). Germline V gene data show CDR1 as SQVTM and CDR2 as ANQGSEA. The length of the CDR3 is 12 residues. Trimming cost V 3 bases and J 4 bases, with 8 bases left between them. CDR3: CSVEQGADTQYF. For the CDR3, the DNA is TGCAGCGTTGAGCAGGGCGCAGATACGCAGTATTTT.

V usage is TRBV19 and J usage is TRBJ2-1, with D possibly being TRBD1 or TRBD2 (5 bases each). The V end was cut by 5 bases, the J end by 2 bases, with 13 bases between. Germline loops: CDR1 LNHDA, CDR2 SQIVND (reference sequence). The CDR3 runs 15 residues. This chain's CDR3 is CASSVGTSAYNEQFF. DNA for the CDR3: TGTGCCAGTAGTGTTGGGACGTCCGCCTACAATGAGCAGTTCTTC. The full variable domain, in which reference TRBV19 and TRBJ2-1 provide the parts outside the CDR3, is DGGITQSPKYLFRKEGQNVTLSCEQNLNHDAMYWYRQDPGQGLRLIYYSQIVNDFQKGDIAEGYSVSREKKESFPLTVTSAQKNPTAFYLCASSVGTSAYNEQFFGPGTRLTVL.

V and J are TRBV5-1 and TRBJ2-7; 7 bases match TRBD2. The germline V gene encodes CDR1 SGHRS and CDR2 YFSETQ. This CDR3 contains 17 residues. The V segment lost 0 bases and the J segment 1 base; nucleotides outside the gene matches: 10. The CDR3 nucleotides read TGCGCCAGCAGCTTGGAGGTATTTGCGGGGGTGTCCTACGAGCAGTACTTC. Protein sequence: CASSLEVFAGVSYEQYF.